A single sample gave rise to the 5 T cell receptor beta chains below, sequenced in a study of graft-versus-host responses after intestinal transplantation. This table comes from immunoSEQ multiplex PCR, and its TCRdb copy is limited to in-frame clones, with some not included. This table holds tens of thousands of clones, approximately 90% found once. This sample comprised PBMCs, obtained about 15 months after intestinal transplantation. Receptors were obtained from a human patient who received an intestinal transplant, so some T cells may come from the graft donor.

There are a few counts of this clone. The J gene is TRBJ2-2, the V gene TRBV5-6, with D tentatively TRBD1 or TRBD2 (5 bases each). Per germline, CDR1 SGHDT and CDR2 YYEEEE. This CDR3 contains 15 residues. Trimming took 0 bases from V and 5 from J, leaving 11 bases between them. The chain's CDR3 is CASSLGAWGTGELFF. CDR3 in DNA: TGTGCCAGCAGCTTGGGGGCGTGGGGGACCGGGGAGCTGTTTTTT.

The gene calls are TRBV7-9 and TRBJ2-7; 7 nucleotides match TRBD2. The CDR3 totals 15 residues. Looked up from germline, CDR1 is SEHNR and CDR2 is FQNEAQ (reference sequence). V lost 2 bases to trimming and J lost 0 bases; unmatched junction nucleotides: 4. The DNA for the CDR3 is TGTGCCAGCAGCTTATCGCGGGGGAGCTCCTACGAGCAGTACTTC. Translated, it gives CASSLSRGSSYEQYF.

The CDR3 DNA reads as TGTGCCAGCAGCCGAACGACAGGGCCGACTGAAGCTTTCTTT. This gives the protein CASSRTTGPTEAFF. The chain carries TRBV7-2 and TRBJ1-1; 7 bases align to TRBD1. Germline-derived CDR1 and CDR2 are SGHTA and FQGNSA. The trim removed 5 bases at V and 5 bases at J, leaving 8 bases unmatched. CDR3 length: 14 residues. Combining the CDR3 with reference TRBV7-2 and TRBJ1-1 gives the whole variable domain GAGVSQSPSNKVTEKGKDVELRCDPISGHTALYWYRQSLGQGLEFLIYFQGNSAPDKSGLPSDRFSAERTGGSVSTLTIQRTQQEDSAVYLCASSRTTGPTEAFFGQGTRLTVV.

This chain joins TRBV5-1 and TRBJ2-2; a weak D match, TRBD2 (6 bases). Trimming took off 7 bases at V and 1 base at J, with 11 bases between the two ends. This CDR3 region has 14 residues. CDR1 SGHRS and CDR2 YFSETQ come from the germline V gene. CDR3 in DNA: TGCGCCAGCTCCGGCGGGGTGAACACCGGGGAGCTGTTTTTT. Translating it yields CASSGGVNTGELFF.

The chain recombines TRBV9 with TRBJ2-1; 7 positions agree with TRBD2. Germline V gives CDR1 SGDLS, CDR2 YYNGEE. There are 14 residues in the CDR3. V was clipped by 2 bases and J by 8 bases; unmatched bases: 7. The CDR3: CASSVLSTSYEQFF. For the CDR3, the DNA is TGTGCCAGCAGCGTTCTTTCGACTAGCTATGAGCAGTTCTTC.